This T cell receptor (beta chain) is drawn from a study of blood T cell repertoires in COVID-19. V trimming: 5 bases; J trimming: 5 bases; junction bases outside the gene matches: 6. CDR3 length: 16 residues. Looked up from germline, CDR1 is SGHTA and CDR2 is FQGTGA. Assay used: immunoSEQ multiplex PCR; TCRdb lists only in-frame clones, some missing. The table shows some 150,000 clones, with 70% to 90% occurring only once. The sequencing input was peripheral blood. This receptor was obtained from a man between 70 and 80 years old with acute or convalescent COVID-19. This chain joins TRBV7-3 and TRBJ2-3, with 14 bases identical to TRBD2. DNA for the CDR3: TGTGCCAGCAGCGCCGGACTAGCGGGAGGCCTAGATACGCAGTATTTT. This encodes CASSAGLAGGLDTQYF.